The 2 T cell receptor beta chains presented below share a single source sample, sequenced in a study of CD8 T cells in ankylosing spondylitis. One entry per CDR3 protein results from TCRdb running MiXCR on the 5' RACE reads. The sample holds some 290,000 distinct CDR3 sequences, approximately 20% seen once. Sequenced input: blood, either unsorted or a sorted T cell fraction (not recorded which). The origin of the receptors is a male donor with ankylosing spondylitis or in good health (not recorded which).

The CDR3 sequence: CASSVQGGYEQYV. DNA of the CDR3: TGTGCCAGCAGTGTGCAGGGAGGCTACGAGCAGTACGTC. The rearrangement links TRBV2 to TRBJ2-7; maybe TRBD2 (6 bases). This CDR3 is 13 amino acids long. Germline V lookup: CDR1 SNHLY, CDR2 FYNNEI. V was cut by 4 bases and J by 3 bases, with 10 bases left in between.

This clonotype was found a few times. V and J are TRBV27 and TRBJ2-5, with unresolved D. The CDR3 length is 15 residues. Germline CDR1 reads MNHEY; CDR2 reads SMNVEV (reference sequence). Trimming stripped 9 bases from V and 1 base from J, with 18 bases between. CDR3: CASAFWSGLQETQYF. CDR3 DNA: TGTGCCAGTGCCTTTTGGTCGGGCCTCCAAGAGACCCAGTACTTC.